This TCR delta chain was recovered during a study of Vδ1+ human thymocytes. Extracted RNA was reverse transcribed into cDNA. The CDR3 regions were amplified by multiplex PCR from V-gene primers to a constant-region primer. TCRdb reanalysed the multiplex PCR reads with CATT. Found here are 22,000 or so delta-chain clones, more than 8% of them singletons; the top ten hold approximately 1%. Trimming removed 1 base from V and 8 bases from J; junction bases left unmatched: 14. The CDR3 has 17 amino acids. CDR1 TSWWSYY and CDR2 QGS come from the germline V gene. The study's findings and limits: In the thymus, TRG and TRD repertoires looked highly polyclonal with Gaussian CDR3 lengths. Unlike peripheral blood Vdelta1+ controls, thymic delta-chain sequences included 20% to 25% Vdelta2 and few Vdelta3.

In its sample, this clone was seen a few times. What it recognizes is unknown. Alphabeta T cells were depleted, then CD3+ Vdelta1+ Vdelta2- thymocytes were FACS-sorted. Between roughly 96% and 99.6% of sorted thymocytes were Vdelta1+. Sample: Vdelta1+ gamma-delta thymocytes from the thymus. Subset here: FACS-sorted CD3+ TCRalphabeta- TCRVdelta1+ TCRVdelta2- thymocytes. The clonotype originates from a child younger than two who had congenital heart surgery. The genes are TRDV1 and TRDJ1; 9 bases align to TRDD3. The CDR3 loop is CALGEPPMTGGPSKLIF. Written as DNA, the CDR3 is TGTGCTCTTGGGGAACCTCCTATGACTGGGGGACCGTCGAAACTCATCTTT.